The rows below give T cell receptor beta chains drawn from one sample of a study of T cell repertoires in cytomegalovirus infection. For these TCRs, the target antigens are not known. TCRdb reanalysed the reads using MiXCR and keeps one entry per CDR3 protein. The sample includes under 850,000 distinct CDR3 sequences, around 31% seen only once; the top ten take 15% to 20%. Sequenced here: cultured PBMCs, sampled from culture after CMV antigen stimulation. Every receptor here comes from a human donor in good health (CMV status not recorded). Some clones in this sample may be carry-over from other donors' samples. Both conserved end residues are part of each CDR3. The D gene is left open where the match is weak. Clone size is not always given. Where it is, it says once, few, many or a class for expanded clones.

size: many; J: TRBJ2-5; V: TRBV7-2; D: NA; CDR3: CASSKVPVLETQYF; DNA: TGTGCCAGCAGCAAGGTCCCCGTCCTGGAGACCCAGTACTTC
size: few; J: TRBJ2-3; V: TRBV2; D: NA; CDR3: CASSPEHTDTQYF; DNA: TGTGCCAGCAGCCCGGAGCACACAGATACGCAGTATTTT
size: few; J: TRBJ2-5; V: TRBV27; D: TRBD2; CDR3: CASSSRLREVETQYF; DNA: TGTGCCAGCAGTTCCCGACTGCGGGAGGTGGAGACCCAGTACTTC
size: few; J: TRBJ1-1; V: TRBV4-1; D: NA; CDR3: CASSPTPPAIRTEAFF; DNA: TGCGCCAGCAGCCCAACACCCCCCGCCATTCGGACTGAAGCTTTCTTT
size: few; J: TRBJ2-1; V: TRBV2; D: NA; CDR3: CASSMDNEQFF; DNA: TGTGCCAGCAGTATGGACAATGAGCAGTTCTTC
size: many; J: TRBJ1-3; V: TRBV12-3/TRBV12-4; D: NA; CDR3: CASSFSWGRNTIYF; DNA: TGTGCCAGCAGTTTTAGCTGGGGGCGAAACACCATATATTTT
size: many; J: TRBJ1-6; V: TRBV7-9; D: NA; CDR3: CASSLGVTVNSPLHF; DNA: TGTGCCAGCAGCTTAGGAGTGACAGTGAACTCACCCCTCCACTTT
size: once; J: TRBJ2-1; V: TRBV20-1; D: NA; CDR3: CSASRNGEQFF; DNA: TGCAGTGCTTCTAGAAACGGTGAGCAGTTCTTC
size: few; J: TRBJ1-4; V: TRBV7-2; D: NA; CDR3: CASSLTREKLFF; DNA: TGTGCCAGCAGCTTAACTAGGGAAAAACTGTTTTTT
size: once; J: TRBJ1-1; V: TRBV6-1; D: NA; CDR3: CASSEERGADTEAFF; DNA: TGTGCCAGCAGTGAAGAGAGGGGGGCGGACACTGAAGCTTTCTTT
size: NA; J: TRBJ1-6; V: TRBV11-2; D: NA; CDR3: CASSLRTVGGQPLHF; DNA: TGTGCCAGCAGCCTGAGGACAGTCGGGGGACAACCCCTCCACTTT
size: many; J: TRBJ2-1; V: TRBV7-6; D: NA; CDR3: CASSLKVNNEQFF; DNA: TGTGCCAGCAGCTTAAAAGTCAACAATGAGCAGTTCTTC
size: NA; J: TRBJ1-1; V: TRBV27; D: NA; CDR3: CASSTLKGVVTEAFF; DNA: TGTGCCAGCAGTACCCTCAAGGGGGTGGTCACTGAAGCTTTCTTT
size: NA; J: TRBJ2-7; V: TRBV7-2; D: NA; CDR3: CASSRRTPGSYEQYF; DNA: TGTGCCAGCAGCCGCCGCACTCCGGGATCCTACGAGCAGTACTTC
size: NA; J: TRBJ1-2; V: TRBV7-6; D: TRBD1; CDR3: CASSLERDSYGYTF; DNA: TGTGCCAGCAGCCTAGAGAGGGACAGCTATGGCTACACCTTC
size: NA; J: TRBJ1-2; V: TRBV20-1; D: NA; CDR3: CSARDGYYGYTF; DNA: TGCAGTGCACGGGACGGATACTATGGCTACACCTTC
size: NA; J: TRBJ2-1; V: TRBV3-1; D: NA; CDR3: CASSQTPYEQFF; DNA: TGTGCCAGCAGCCAAACCCCGTATGAGCAGTTCTTC
size: NA; J: TRBJ1-2; V: TRBV6-1; D: TRBD1; CDR3: CASSPSGQGVYTF; DNA: TGTGCCAGCAGTCCTTCGGGACAGGGTGTATACACCTTC
size: NA; J: TRBJ2-3; V: TRBV7-6; D: NA; CDR3: CASSLFSRGTDTQYF; DNA: TGTGCCAGCAGCTTATTTTCTCGGGGCACAGATACGCAGTATTTT
size: NA; J: TRBJ2-3; V: TRBV12-3/TRBV12-4; D: TRBD1; CDR3: CASSLQGVTQYF; DNA: TGTGCCAGCAGTTTACAGGGGGTTACGCAGTATTTT
size: few; J: TRBJ1-1; V: TRBV28; D: TRBD1; CDR3: CASSAGTGIQAFF; DNA: TGTGCCAGCAGTGCCGGGACAGGGATTCAAGCTTTCTTT
size: once; J: TRBJ1-1; V: TRBV19; D: NA; CDR3: CASRTWGGNTEAFF; DNA: TGTGCCAGTAGAACGTGGGGGGGAAACACTGAAGCTTTCTTT
size: many; J: TRBJ1-1; V: TRBV7-8; D: NA; CDR3: CASSSLGGLGEAFF; DNA: TGTGCCAGCAGCTCTCTGGGTGGGTTAGGTGAAGCTTTCTTT
size: NA; J: TRBJ2-2; V: TRBV24-1; D: NA; CDR3: CATSPTRGSTGELFF; DNA: TGTGCCACCAGTCCCACCAGGGGAAGCACCGGGGAGCTGTTTTTT
size: few; J: TRBJ1-1; V: TRBV2; D: NA; CDR3: CASSDRAYMNTEAFF; DNA: TGTGCCAGCAGTGACAGGGCCTACATGAACACTGAAGCTTTCTTT
size: few; J: TRBJ2-2; V: TRBV7-7; D: TRBD2; CDR3: CASSLVAGDYTGELFF; DNA: TGTGCCAGCAGCTTAGTGGCGGGGGATTACACCGGGGAGCTGTTTTTT
size: NA; J: TRBJ2-4; V: TRBV2; D: TRBD1; CDR3: CAAGGGTGGIQYF; DNA: TGTGCCGCAGGAGGCGGGACAGGCGGGATTCAGTACTTC
size: few; J: TRBJ2-1; V: TRBV7-2; D: NA; CDR3: CASSTTIGGTYNEQFF; DNA: TGTGCCAGCAGCACAACGATAGGGGGAACCTACAATGAGCAGTTCTTC
size: few; J: TRBJ2-1; V: TRBV4-1; D: TRBD2; CDR3: CASSPPLSPLAGAPSFF; DNA: TGCGCCAGCAGCCCCCCCCTTTCCCCTTTGGCGGGAGCCCCGTCGTTCTTC
size: NA; J: TRBJ1-2; V: TRBV6-5; D: NA; CDR3: CASRRGAANYGYTF; DNA: TGTGCCAGCAGAAGGGGAGCAGCCAACTATGGCTACACCTTC
size: NA; J: TRBJ1-2; V: TRBV20-1; D: TRBD1; CDR3: CSVTGQYYGYTF; DNA: TGCAGTGTTACGGGACAGTACTATGGCTACACCTTC
size: few; J: TRBJ2-4; V: TRBV6-2/TRBV6-3; D: NA; CDR3: CASSFHGGSIQYF; DNA: TGTGCCAGCAGTTTCCATGGAGGGAGCATTCAGTACTTC
size: NA; J: TRBJ1-1; V: TRBV10-3; D: TRBD1; CDR3: CAISGRQGRMLDTEAFF; DNA: TGTGCCATCAGTGGGCGACAGGGGCGGATGTTAGACACTGAAGCTTTCTTT
size: NA; J: TRBJ2-1; V: TRBV6-2/TRBV6-3; D: NA; CDR3: CASRSYRVGRSYNEQFF; DNA: TGTGCCAGCAGATCCTACAGGGTTGGCCGCTCCTACAATGAGCAGTTCTTC
size: many; J: TRBJ1-3; V: TRBV7-2; D: NA; CDR3: CASTLGTGGNTIYF; DNA: TGTGCCAGCACCCTAGGGACTGGGGGAAACACCATATATTTT